A selection of T cell receptor beta chains follows, all from one sample in a study of blood T cell repertoires in COVID-19. This table comes from immunoSEQ multiplex PCR, and its TCRdb copy is limited to in-frame clones, with some not included. The sample consists of more than 85,000 clones, more than 80% of them appearing once. The specimen sequenced was peripheral blood. The receptors shown here come from a woman in her 70s with acute or convalescent COVID-19. Each CDR3 is given with its conserved first and last residue. The D gene is left open where the match is weak. Size tells how often a clone was seen (once, few, many) or the class of an expanded clone, and some rows leave it out.

D: TRBD2
size: -
J: TRBJ2-5
V: TRBV7-2
CDR3: CASSLDLAGGQETQYF
DNA: TGTGCCAGCAGCTTAGATCTAGCGGGGGGGCAAGAGACCCAGTACTTC

D: -
size: -
J: TRBJ1-5
V: TRBV28
CDR3: CASRASNQPQHF
DNA: TGTGCCAGCAGGGCTAGCAATCAGCCCCAGCATTTT

D: -
size: -
J: TRBJ1-1
V: TRBV28
CDR3: CASRVRTLKLNTEAFF
DNA: TGTGCCAGCAGAGTAAGGACACTGAAACTGAACACTGAAGCTTTCTTT

D: TRBD2
size: -
J: TRBJ2-3
V: TRBV29-1
CDR3: CSVEPAGVDTQYF
DNA: TGCAGCGTTGAACCAGCGGGAGTGGATACGCAGTATTTT

D: TRBD1
size: many
J: TRBJ1-1
V: TRBV4-2
CDR3: CASRQQGMSNTEAFF
DNA: TGTGCCAGCAGACAACAGGGGATGTCGAACACTGAAGCTTTCTTT

D: TRBD2
size: few
J: TRBJ2-3
V: TRBV30
CDR3: CAWSPRGRATDTQYF
DNA: TGTGCCTGGAGCCCTCGAGGGAGGGCCACAGATACGCAGTATTTT

D: -
size: -
J: TRBJ1-4
V: TRBV10-3
CDR3: CAISENGLTTNEKLFF
DNA: TGTGCCATCAGTGAGAACGGACTTACAACTAATGAAAAACTGTTTTTT

D: -
size: -
J: TRBJ1-3
V: TRBV7-9
CDR3: CASSPGNSGNTIYF
DNA: TGTGCCAGCAGCCCAGGGAACTCTGGAAACACCATATATTTT

D: TRBD1
size: -
J: TRBJ1-1
V: TRBV30
CDR3: CAWTRAGLNRGRAFF
DNA: TGTGCCTGGACTCGGGCGGGATTAAACAGGGGACGAGCTTTCTTT

D: -
size: medium-sized
J: TRBJ1-1
V: TRBV6-5
CDR3: CASISNTEAFF
DNA: TGTGCCAGCATCTCGAACACTGAAGCTTTCTTT

D: TRBD1
size: -
J: TRBJ2-2
V: TRBV5-4
CDR3: CASSPNPGTGGTGELFF
DNA: TGTGCCAGCAGCCCGAACCCCGGGACAGGGGGAACCGGGGAGCTGTTTTTT

D: -
size: -
J: TRBJ2-3
V: TRBV30
CDR3: CAWTRESTDTQYF
DNA: TGTGCCTGGACACGGGAGAGCACAGATACGCAGTATTTT

D: -
size: -
J: TRBJ2-7
V: TRBV5-1
CDR3: CASSPDWGSYEQYF
DNA: TGCGCCAGCAGCCCGGACTGGGGCTCCTACGAGCAGTACTTC

D: TRBD1
size: few
J: TRBJ1-2
V: TRBV19
CDR3: CASSIGPGAGGAAGYTF
DNA: TGTGCCAGTAGTATAGGCCCCGGGGCAGGGGGCGCGGCTGGCTACACCTTC

D: TRBD2
size: few
J: TRBJ2-1
V: TRBV5-1
CDR3: CASSFLAVAGNNEQFF
DNA: TGCGCCAGCAGCTTCCTTGCGGTAGCGGGCAACAATGAGCAGTTCTTC

D: -
size: few
J: TRBJ2-1
V: TRBV3-1/TRBV3-2
CDR3: CASSQDREQVYTYNEQFF
DNA: TGTGCCAGCAGCCAAGATAGAGAACAGGTCTACACCTACAATGAGCAGTTCTTC

D: -
size: -
J: TRBJ1-2
V: TRBV10-3
CDR3: CAISMNQGNYGYTF
DNA: TGTGCCATCAGTATGAACCAGGGGAACTATGGCTACACCTTC

D: -
size: -
J: TRBJ2-7
V: TRBV30
CDR3: CAWSVLGRGDEQYF
DNA: TGTGCCTGGAGTGTACTGGGCAGGGGCGATGAGCAGTACTTC

D: TRBD2
size: -
J: TRBJ2-7
V: TRBV12-3/TRBV12-4
CDR3: CASGKRGYEQYF
DNA: TGTGCCAGCGGAAAGCGGGGTTACGAGCAGTACTTC

D: TRBD1
size: once
J: TRBJ2-1
V: TRBV6-2/TRBV6-3
CDR3: CASSLGAGGTPNEQFF
DNA: TGTGCCAGCAGTCTGGGGGCAGGGGGCACTCCCAATGAGCAGTTCTTC

D: -
size: -
J: TRBJ2-5
V: TRBV5-1
CDR3: CASSLGAGQETQYF
DNA: TGCGCCAGCAGCTTGGGGGCAGGGCAAGAGACCCAGTACTTC

D: -
size: -
J: TRBJ2-5
V: TRBV21-1
CDR3: CASSPGLAGEETQYF
DNA: TGTGCCAGCAGTCCAGGACTAGCGGGAGAAGAGACCCAGTACTTC

D: -
size: -
J: TRBJ1-3
V: TRBV30
CDR3: CARDTGSGNTIYF
DNA: TGTGCCCGGGACACAGGCTCTGGAAACACCATATATTTT

D: TRBD1
size: -
J: TRBJ1-5
V: TRBV7-8
CDR3: CASSLYGTGNQPQHF
DNA: TGTGCCAGCAGCCTATACGGGACAGGCAATCAGCCCCAGCATTTT

D: TRBD2
size: -
J: TRBJ2-1
V: TRBV5-1
CDR3: CASSFRGGSIDNEQFF
DNA: TGCGCCAGCAGCTTTCGGGGCGGGAGTATCGACAATGAGCAGTTCTTC

D: TRBD1
size: few
J: TRBJ2-1
V: TRBV5-8
CDR3: CASSTQGDNEQFF
DNA: TGTGCCAGCAGCACTCAGGGGGACAATGAGCAGTTCTTC

D: -
size: once
J: TRBJ2-2
V: TRBV20-1
CDR3: CSASSVNTGELFF
DNA: TGCAGTGCTAGTTCAGTGAACACCGGGGAGCTGTTTTTT

D: TRBD2
size: -
J: TRBJ2-2
V: TRBV5-4
CDR3: CASGLAGVGGELFF
DNA: TGTGCCAGCGGTCTAGCGGGAGTGGGCGGGGAGCTGTTTTTT

D: TRBD2
size: -
J: TRBJ2-3
V: TRBV10-3
CDR3: CAPQTSGGSDTQYF
DNA: TGTGCCCCCCAGACTAGCGGGGGGTCAGATACGCAGTATTTT

D: -
size: -
J: TRBJ1-1
V: TRBV3-1/TRBV3-2
CDR3: CASSQEAAGNTEAFF
DNA: TGTGCCAGCAGCCAAGAGGCGGCGGGGAACACTGAAGCTTTCTTT

D: -
size: -
J: TRBJ2-1
V: TRBV9
CDR3: CASSVTGADNEQFF
DNA: TGTGCCAGCAGCGTAACGGGAGCCGATAATGAGCAGTTCTTC

D: TRBD1
size: -
J: TRBJ2-2
V: TRBV5-1
CDR3: CASSSQPPGQGNTGELFF
DNA: TGCGCCAGCAGCTCGCAACCGCCGGGACAGGGGAACACCGGGGAGCTGTTTTTT

D: TRBD1
size: -
J: TRBJ1-2
V: TRBV11-2
CDR3: CASSLGAGQVYGYTF
DNA: TGTGCCAGCAGCTTAGGGGCGGGACAGGTCTATGGCTACACCTTC

D: -
size: -
J: TRBJ1-2
V: TRBV10-3
CDR3: CAISGRGGDYGYTF
DNA: TGTGCCATCAGTGGGAGAGGGGGTGACTATGGCTACACCTTC

D: TRBD1
size: -
J: TRBJ2-7
V: TRBV7-6
CDR3: CASSQMTGGEQYF
DNA: TGTGCCAGCAGCCAAATGACAGGGGGCGAGCAGTACTTC

D: -
size: -
J: TRBJ1-2
V: TRBV5-4
CDR3: CASSLGAGANYGYTF
DNA: TGTGCCAGCAGCTTGGGGGCAGGGGCTAACTATGGCTACACCTTC

D: -
size: -
J: TRBJ1-1
V: TRBV11-3
CDR3: CASSLGRGTEAFF
DNA: TGTGCCAGCAGCTTAGGGAGAGGCACTGAAGCTTTCTTT

D: -
size: -
J: TRBJ1-5
V: TRBV15
CDR3: CATSRDSPGVSNQPQHF
DNA: TGTGCCACCAGCAGAGATTCCCCGGGAGTAAGCAATCAGCCCCAGCATTTT

D: TRBD1
size: few
J: TRBJ1-5
V: TRBV6-6
CDR3: CASSLGTEVYSNQPQHF
DNA: TGTGCCAGCAGTCTCGGGACAGAGGTGTATAGCAATCAGCCCCAGCATTTT

D: -
size: -
J: TRBJ2-7
V: TRBV21-1
CDR3: CASSKVGTSGRFEQYF
DNA: TGTGCCAGCAGCAAAGTGGGGACTAGCGGGAGATTCGAGCAGTACTTC

D: TRBD2
size: -
J: TRBJ2-7
V: TRBV28
CDR3: CASSPRLAGATYEQYF
DNA: TGTGCCAGCAGTCCCAGACTAGCGGGAGCGACATACGAGCAGTACTTC

D: -
size: -
J: TRBJ1-2
V: TRBV13
CDR3: CASSLAQANYGYTF
DNA: TGTGCCAGCAGCTTAGCACAGGCTAACTATGGCTACACCTTC

D: -
size: -
J: TRBJ2-7
V: TRBV7-9
CDR3: CASSLSGLEQYF
DNA: TGTGCCAGCAGCTTATCAGGGCTCGAGCAGTACTTC

D: -
size: few
J: TRBJ2-7
V: TRBV6-6
CDR3: CASGYREGEQYF
DNA: TGTGCCAGCGGCTACAGGGAGGGCGAGCAGTACTTC

D: -
size: -
J: TRBJ2-1
V: TRBV4-1
CDR3: CASRLAGVRSDEQFF
DNA: TGCGCCAGCAGGTTAGCCGGGGTTAGGTCCGATGAGCAGTTCTTC

D: -
size: once
J: TRBJ2-7
V: TRBV24-1
CDR3: CATSDTRTGEQYF
DNA: TGTGCCACCAGTGATACCCGTACTGGCGAGCAGTACTTC

D: -
size: few
J: TRBJ2-7
V: TRBV4-3
CDR3: CAITAGGNEQYF
DNA: TGCGCCATAACAGCCGGGGGAAACGAGCAGTACTTC

D: -
size: -
J: TRBJ1-5
V: TRBV7-2
CDR3: CASSSTGRGNQPQHF
DNA: TGTGCCAGCAGCTCCACAGGGCGCGGCAATCAGCCCCAGCATTTT

D: -
size: -
J: TRBJ1-1
V: TRBV11-3
CDR3: CASSLDRNTEAFF
DNA: TGTGCCAGCAGCTTAGATCGGAACACTGAAGCTTTCTTT

D: -
size: -
J: TRBJ2-5
V: TRBV6-1
CDR3: CASSDTQTNRGTQYF
DNA: TGTGCCAGCAGTGATACACAGACGAACCGGGGGACCCAGTACTTC

D: TRBD1
size: -
J: TRBJ1-2
V: TRBV7-2
CDR3: CASSSTGDYGYTF
DNA: TGTGCCAGCAGCTCTACAGGGGACTATGGCTACACCTTC

D: TRBD1
size: -
J: TRBJ1-1
V: TRBV10-2
CDR3: CASSESWQGGTEAFF
DNA: TGCGCCAGCAGTGAGTCTTGGCAGGGGGGTACTGAAGCTTTCTTT

D: TRBD2
size: -
J: TRBJ2-2
V: TRBV4-3
CDR3: CASSQDLLGRGLGNTGELFF
DNA: TGCGCCAGCAGCCAAGATCTTTTGGGACGGGGACTAGGAAACACCGGGGAGCTGTTTTTT

D: -
size: few
J: TRBJ2-7
V: TRBV7-9
CDR3: CASSSGRETYEQYF
DNA: TGTGCCAGCAGCTCGGGACGGGAGACCTACGAGCAGTACTTC

D: -
size: -
J: TRBJ1-1
V: TRBV7-9
CDR3: CASSLSVNTEAFF
DNA: TGTGCCAGCAGCTTATCTGTTAACACTGAAGCTTTCTTT

D: TRBD1
size: -
J: TRBJ1-3
V: TRBV4-2
CDR3: CASSQDPTGDSGNTIYF
DNA: TGTGCCAGCAGCCAAGATCCGACAGGGGACTCTGGAAACACCATATATTTT

D: TRBD1
size: -
J: TRBJ2-7
V: TRBV27
CDR3: CASSPWTGGYEQYF
DNA: TGTGCCAGCAGTCCGTGGACAGGGGGCTACGAGCAGTACTTC